The TCR beta chain under discussion was sequenced for a study of cytomegalovirus exposure and HLA in healthy donors. Across the whole study: Earlier sequencing of 150 million to 200 million T cells yielded around 100 million unique TCR beta sequences. Study conclusions and caveats: Many donors carried some public TCRs, although rarity characterized most TCR sequences. TCR beta chains numbering under 200 were designated cytomegalovirus-associated. A highly shared variant cluster was judged a likely technical artifact.

Notes on this clone: What it binds is not known.

PCR amplification relied on 60 Vbeta primers (plus 13 Jbeta primers). Sequencing used immunoSEQ multiplex PCR; TCRdb keeps in-frame clones, though not all of them. The profile shows 150,000 or so clones, 65% to 80% of them singletons. The TCR comes from a male donor in good health and CMV-seropositive. Sequences were obtained from PBMCs.

The CDR3 is CASSIAVTGAYEQYF. The CDR3 DNA reads TGTGCCAGCAGTATAGCCGTGACAGGGGCCTACGAGCAGTACTTC. This chain joins TRBV5-6 and TRBJ2-7; 8 bases match TRBD1. In germline, CDR1 is SGHDT, CDR2 YYEEEE. The junction had 9 bases not matched to a gene; V was cut back by 5 bases and J by 2 bases. This CDR3 contains 15 residues.